The clone carrying this T cell receptor beta chain was seen only a few times. Its antigen is unknown. The data belong to a study of T-cell memory formation after mild COVID-19. General study points: The finding that pre-infection memory included some responding clones suggested that cross-reactive memory joined.

One entry per CDR3 protein, called by TCRdb with MiXCR from the 5' RACE reads. The sample contains about 84,000 distinct CDR3 sequences, about 15% of which appear only once. CDR3 length: 14 amino acids. V was clipped by 6 bases and J by 4 bases, with 13 bases between them. The chain carries TRBV12-3 or TRBV12-4 and TRBJ2-1; possible D gene TRBD2, 5 bases. Sequenced material: PBMCs or a T cell subset sorted from them (not recorded which). This TCR came from an adult woman who had mild COVID-19 (a few samples of this study predate the infection). Cell type and time point are not known. This chain's CDR3 is CASSLRGQYNEQFF. CDR3 coding DNA: TGTGCCAGCAGCCTGAGAGGGCAATACAATGAGCAGTTCTTC.